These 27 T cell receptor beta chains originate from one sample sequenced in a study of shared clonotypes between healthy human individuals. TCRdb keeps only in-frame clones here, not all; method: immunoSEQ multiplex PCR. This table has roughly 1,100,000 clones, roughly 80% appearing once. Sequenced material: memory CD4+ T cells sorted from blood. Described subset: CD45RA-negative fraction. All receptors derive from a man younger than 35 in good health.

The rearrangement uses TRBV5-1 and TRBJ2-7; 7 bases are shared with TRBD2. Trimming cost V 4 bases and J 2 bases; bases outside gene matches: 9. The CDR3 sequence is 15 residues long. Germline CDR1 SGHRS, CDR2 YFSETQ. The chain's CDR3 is CASSRGREGPYEQYF. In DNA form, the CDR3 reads TGCGCCAGCAGCAGGGGCAGGGAGGGTCCCTACGAGCAGTACTTC.

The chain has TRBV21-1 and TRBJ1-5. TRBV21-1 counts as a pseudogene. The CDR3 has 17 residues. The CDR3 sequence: CASSKDRADLGNQPQHF. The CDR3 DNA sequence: TGTGCCAGCAGCAAAGATAGAGCTGACCTGGGCAATCAGCCCCAGCATTTT.

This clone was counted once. The CDR3 loop reads CAISESGGVTDTQYF. In DNA form, the CDR3 reads TGTGCCATCAGTGAGTCTGGGGGAGTCACAGATACGCAGTATTTT. The V call is TRBV10-3, the J call TRBJ2-3, with D perhaps being TRBD1 or TRBD2 (5 bases each). Germline values: CDR1 ENHRY, CDR2 SYGVKD. The CDR3 contains 15 residues. Trimming pared 0 bases from V and 2 bases from J, leaving 9 bases between.

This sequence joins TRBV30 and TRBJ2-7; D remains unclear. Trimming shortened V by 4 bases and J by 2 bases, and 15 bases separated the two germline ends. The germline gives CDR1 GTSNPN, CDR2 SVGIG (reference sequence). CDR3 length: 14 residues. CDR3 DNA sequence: TGTGCCTGGACCCACAAGGGCCCTACCTACGAGCAGTACTTC. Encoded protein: CAWTHKGPTYEQYF.

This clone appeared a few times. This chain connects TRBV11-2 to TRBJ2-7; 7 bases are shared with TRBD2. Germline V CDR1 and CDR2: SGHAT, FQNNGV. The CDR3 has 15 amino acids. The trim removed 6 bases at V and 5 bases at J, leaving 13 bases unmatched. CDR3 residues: CASSPLAESGNEQYF. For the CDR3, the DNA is TGTGCCAGCAGTCCTCTAGCGGAGAGCGGGAACGAGCAGTACTTC.

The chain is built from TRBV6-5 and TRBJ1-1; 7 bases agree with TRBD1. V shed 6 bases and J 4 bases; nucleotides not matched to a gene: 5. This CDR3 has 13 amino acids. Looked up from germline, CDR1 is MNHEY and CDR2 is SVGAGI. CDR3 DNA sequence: TGTGCCAGCAGCAGGGGGGAAGTCACTGAAGCTTTCTTT. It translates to CASSRGEVTEAFF.

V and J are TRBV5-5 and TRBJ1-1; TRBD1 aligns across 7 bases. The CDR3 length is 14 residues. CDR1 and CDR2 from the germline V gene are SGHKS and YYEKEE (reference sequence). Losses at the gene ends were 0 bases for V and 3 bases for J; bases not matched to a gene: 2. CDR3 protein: CASSLGQGYTEAFF. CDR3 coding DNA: TGTGCCAGCAGCTTGGGACAGGGCTACACTGAAGCTTTCTTT.

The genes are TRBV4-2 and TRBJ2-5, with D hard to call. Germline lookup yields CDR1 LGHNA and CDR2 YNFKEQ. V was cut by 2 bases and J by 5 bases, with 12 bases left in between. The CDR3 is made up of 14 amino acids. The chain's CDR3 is CASSQNGESETQYF. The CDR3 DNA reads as TGTGCCAGCAGCCAAAACGGAGAGTCGGAGACCCAGTACTTC.

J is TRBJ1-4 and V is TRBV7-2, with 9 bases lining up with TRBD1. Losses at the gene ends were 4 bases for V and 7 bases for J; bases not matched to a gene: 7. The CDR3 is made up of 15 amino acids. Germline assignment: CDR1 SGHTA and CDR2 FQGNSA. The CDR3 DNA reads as TGTGCCAGCAGCTCGAGGGACAGGGTCGCTGAAAAACTGTTTTTT. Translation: CASSSRDRVAEKLFF.

The CDR3 loop is CASSMSRGLAFF. The CDR3 DNA follows: TGTGCCAGTAGTATGTCACGGGGGCTAGCTTTCTTT. The rearrangement uses TRBV19 and TRBJ1-1; D is perhaps TRBD1 (6 bases). CDR1 is LNHDA, CDR2 SQIVND, per germline (reference sequence). CDR3 size: 12 residues. V shed 3 bases and J shed 10 bases, with 12 bases lying between them.

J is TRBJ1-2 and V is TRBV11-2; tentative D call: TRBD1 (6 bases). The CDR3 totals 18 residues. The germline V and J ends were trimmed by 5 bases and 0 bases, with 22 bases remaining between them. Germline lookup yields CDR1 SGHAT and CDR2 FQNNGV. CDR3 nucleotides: TGTGCCAGCAGCCTCACCGCATACTCAGGGGAACCTAACTATGGCTACACCTTC. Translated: CASSLTAYSGEPNYGYTF.

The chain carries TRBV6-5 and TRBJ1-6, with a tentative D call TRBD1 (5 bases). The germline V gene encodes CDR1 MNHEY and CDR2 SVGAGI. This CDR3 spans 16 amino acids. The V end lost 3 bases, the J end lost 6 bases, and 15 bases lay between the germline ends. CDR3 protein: CASSYGRAVLNSPLHF. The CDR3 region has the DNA TGTGCCAGCAGTTATGGCAGGGCCGTCCTTAATTCACCCCTCCACTTT.

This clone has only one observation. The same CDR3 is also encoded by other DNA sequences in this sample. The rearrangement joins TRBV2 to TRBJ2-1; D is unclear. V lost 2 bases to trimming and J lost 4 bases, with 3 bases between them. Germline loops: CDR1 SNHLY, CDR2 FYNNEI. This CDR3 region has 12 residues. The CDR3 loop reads CASSESYNEQFF. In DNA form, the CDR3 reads TGTGCCAGCAGTGAATCGTACAATGAGCAGTTCTTC.

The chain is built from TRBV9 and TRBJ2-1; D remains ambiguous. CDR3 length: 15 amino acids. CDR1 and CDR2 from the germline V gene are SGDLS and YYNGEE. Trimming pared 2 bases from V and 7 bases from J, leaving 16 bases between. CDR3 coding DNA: TGTGCCAGCAGCGTTGCGGACGAAAGGTGGAATGAGCAGTTCTTC. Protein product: CASSVADERWNEQFF.

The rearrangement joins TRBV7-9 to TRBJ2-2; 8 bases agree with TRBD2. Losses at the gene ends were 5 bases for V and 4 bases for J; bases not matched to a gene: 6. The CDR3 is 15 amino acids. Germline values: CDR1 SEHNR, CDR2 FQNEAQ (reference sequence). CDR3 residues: CASSPGTSRTGELFF. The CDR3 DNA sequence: TGTGCCAGCAGCCCCGGGACTAGTCGCACCGGGGAGCTGTTTTTT.

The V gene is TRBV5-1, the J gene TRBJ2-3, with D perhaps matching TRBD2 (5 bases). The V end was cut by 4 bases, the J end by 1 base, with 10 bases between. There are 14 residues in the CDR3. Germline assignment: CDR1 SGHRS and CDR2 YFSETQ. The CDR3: CASSIRSGTDTQYF. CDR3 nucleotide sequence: TGCGCCAGCAGCATCCGTAGCGGCACAGATACGCAGTATTTT.

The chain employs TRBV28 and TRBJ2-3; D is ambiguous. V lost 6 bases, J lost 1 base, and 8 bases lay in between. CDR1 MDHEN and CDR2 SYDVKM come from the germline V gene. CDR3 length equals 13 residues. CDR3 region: CASSAPGTDTQYF. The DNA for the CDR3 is TGTGCCAGCAGCGCCCCGGGCACAGATACGCAGTATTTT.

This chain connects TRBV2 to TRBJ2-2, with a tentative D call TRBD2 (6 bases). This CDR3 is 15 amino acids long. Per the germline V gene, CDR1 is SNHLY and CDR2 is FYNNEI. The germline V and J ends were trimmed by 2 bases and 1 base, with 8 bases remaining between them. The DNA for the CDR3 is TGTGCCAGCAGTGAACGTAGCGGGAACACCGGGGAGCTGTTTTTT. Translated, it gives CASSERSGNTGELFF. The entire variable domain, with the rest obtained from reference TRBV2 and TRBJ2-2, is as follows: EPEVTQTPSHQVTQMGQEVILRCVPISNHLYFYWYRQILGQKVEFLVSFYNNEISEKSEIFDDQFSVERPDGSNFTLKIRSTKLEDSAMYFCASSERSGNTGELFFGEGSRLTVL.

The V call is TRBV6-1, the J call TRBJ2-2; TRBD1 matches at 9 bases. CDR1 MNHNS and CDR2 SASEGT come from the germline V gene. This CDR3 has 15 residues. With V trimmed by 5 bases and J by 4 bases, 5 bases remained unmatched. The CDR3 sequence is CASSPGQGSTGELFF. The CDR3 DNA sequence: TGTGCCAGCAGTCCGGGACAGGGTTCCACCGGGGAGCTGTTTTTT.

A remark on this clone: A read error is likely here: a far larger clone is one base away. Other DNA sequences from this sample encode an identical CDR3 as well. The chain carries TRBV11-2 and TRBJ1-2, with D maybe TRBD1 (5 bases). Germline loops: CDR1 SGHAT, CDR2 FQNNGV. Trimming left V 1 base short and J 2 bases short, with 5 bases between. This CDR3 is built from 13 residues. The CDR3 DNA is TGTGCCAGCAGCTTAGGACAGAACTATGGCTACACCTTC. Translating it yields CASSLGQNYGYTF.

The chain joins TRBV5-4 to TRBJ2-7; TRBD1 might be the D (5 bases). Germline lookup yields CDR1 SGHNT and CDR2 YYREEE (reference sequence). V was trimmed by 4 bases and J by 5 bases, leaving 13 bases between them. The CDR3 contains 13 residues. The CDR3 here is CASSIAGHDEQYF. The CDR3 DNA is TGTGCCAGCAGCATTGCAGGACACGACGAGCAGTACTTC.

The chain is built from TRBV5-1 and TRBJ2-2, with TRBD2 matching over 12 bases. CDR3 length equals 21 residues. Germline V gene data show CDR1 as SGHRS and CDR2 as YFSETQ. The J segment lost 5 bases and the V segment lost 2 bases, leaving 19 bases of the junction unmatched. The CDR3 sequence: CASSLQWTSGISPGRTGELFF. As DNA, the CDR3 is TGCGCCAGCAGCTTACAATGGACTAGCGGGATTTCCCCCGGACGTACCGGGGAGCTGTTTTTT.

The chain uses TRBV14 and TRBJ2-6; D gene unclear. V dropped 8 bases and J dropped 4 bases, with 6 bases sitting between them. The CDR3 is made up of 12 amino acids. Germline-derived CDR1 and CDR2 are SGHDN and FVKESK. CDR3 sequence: CASRFGANVLTF. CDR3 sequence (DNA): TGTGCCAGCCGCTTCGGGGCCAACGTCCTGACTTTC.

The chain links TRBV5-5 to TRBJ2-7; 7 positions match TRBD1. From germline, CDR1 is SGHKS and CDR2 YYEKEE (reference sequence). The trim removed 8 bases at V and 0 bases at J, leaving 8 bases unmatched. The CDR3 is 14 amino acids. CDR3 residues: CASQDRSSSYEQYF. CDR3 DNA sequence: TGTGCCAGTCAGGACAGGTCGAGCTCCTACGAGCAGTACTTC.

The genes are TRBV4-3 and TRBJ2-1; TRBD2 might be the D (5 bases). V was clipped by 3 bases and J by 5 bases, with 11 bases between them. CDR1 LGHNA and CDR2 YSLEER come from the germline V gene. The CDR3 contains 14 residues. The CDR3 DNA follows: TGCGCCAGCAGCCAGGGCGGGTCAAACAATGAGCAGTTCTTC. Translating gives CASSQGGSNNEQFF.

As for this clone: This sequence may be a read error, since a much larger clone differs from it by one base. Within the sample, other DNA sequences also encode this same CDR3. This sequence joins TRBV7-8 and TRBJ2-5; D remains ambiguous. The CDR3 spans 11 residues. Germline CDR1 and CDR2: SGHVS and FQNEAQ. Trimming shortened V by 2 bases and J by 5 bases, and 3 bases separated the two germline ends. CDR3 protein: CASSLQETQYF. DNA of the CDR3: TGTGCCAGCAGCTTACAGGAGACCCAGTACTTC.

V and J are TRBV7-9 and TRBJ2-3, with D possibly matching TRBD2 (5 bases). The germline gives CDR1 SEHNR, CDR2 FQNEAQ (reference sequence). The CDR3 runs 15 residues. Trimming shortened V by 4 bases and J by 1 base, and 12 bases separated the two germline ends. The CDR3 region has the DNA TGTGCCAGCAGCTCCTACCTGGGAGGCACAGATACGCAGTATTTT. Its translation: CASSSYLGGTDTQYF. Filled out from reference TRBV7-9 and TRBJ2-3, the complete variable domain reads DTGVSQNPRHKITKRGQNVTFRCDPISEHNRLYWYRQTLGQGPEFLTYFQNEAQLEKSRLLSDRFSAERPKGSFSTLEIQRTEQGDSAMYLCASSSYLGGTDTQYFGPGTRLTVL.